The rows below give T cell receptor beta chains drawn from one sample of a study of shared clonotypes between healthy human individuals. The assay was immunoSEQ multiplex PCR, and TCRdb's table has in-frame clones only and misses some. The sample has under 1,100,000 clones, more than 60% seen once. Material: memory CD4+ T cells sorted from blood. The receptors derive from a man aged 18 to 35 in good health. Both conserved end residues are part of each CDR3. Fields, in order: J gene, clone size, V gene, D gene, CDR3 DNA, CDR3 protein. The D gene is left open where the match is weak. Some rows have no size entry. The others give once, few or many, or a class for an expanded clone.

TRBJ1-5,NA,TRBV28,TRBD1,TGTGCCAGCAGGGGGCTAGGGACAGGGGAAACCAATCAGCCCCAGCATTTT,CASRGLGTGETNQPQHF
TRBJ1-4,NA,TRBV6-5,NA,TGTGCTTTAGAAAAACTGTTTTTT,CALEKLFF
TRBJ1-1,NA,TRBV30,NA,TGTGCCTGGACAGGGGTAAATTTGAACACTGAAGCTTTCTTT,CAWTGVNLNTEAFF
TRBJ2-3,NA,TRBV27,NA,TGTGCCAGCAGTTTAGACGGGTTTTCCTCTAGCACAGATACGCAGTATTTT,CASSLDGFSSSTDTQYF
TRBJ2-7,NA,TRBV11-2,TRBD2,TGTGCCAGCAGCTTAGGGCCGGCTAGCGGTGAATACGAGCAGTACTTC,CASSLGPASGEYEQYF
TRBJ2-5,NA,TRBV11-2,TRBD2,TGTGCCAGCAGCTCACTTTTAGCGGGGGGGCGAGAGACCCAGTACTTC,CASSSLLAGGRETQYF
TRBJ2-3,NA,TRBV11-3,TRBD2,TGTGCCAGCAGCTTACTAGCGGGAGATACGCAGTATTTT,CASSLLAGDTQYF
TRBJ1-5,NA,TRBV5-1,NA,TGCGCCAGCAGCTTGGGCCAGCCTGGGGATCAGCCCCAGCATTTT,CASSLGQPGDQPQHF
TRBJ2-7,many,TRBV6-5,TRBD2,TGTGCCAGCAGCATAGGACTAGCTTACGACGAGCAGTACTTC,CASSIGLAYDEQYF
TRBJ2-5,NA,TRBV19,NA,TGTGCCAGTGGACAGGAGACCCAGTACTTC,CASGQETQYF
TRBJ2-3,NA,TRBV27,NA,TGTGCCAGCAGTTTGGGACGGACAGATACGCAGTATTTT,CASSLGRTDTQYF
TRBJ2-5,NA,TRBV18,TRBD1,TGTGCCAGCTCACGGGACAGTCAAGAGACCCAGTACTTC,CASSRDSQETQYF
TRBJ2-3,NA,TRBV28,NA,TGTGCCAGCAGTTTTTATGGGTCAGGAACAGATACGCAGTATTTT,CASSFYGSGTDTQYF
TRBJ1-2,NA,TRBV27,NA,TGTGCCAGCAGTTCCGACAGGACCAAGGACTACACCTTC,CASSSDRTKDYTF
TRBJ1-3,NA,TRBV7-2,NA,TGTGCCAGCACACCCAGGGCCCAAATAAGAAACACCATATATTTT,CASTPRAQIRNTIYF
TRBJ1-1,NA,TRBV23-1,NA,TGCGCCAGCAGTCTAACGGGTAACACTGAAGCTTTCTTT,CASSLTGNTEAFF
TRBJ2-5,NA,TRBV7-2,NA,TGTGCCAGCGGCCCAGGAAACTGGGGCCCGGAGACCCAGTACTTC,CASGPGNWGPETQYF
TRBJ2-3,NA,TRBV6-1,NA,TGTGCCAGCAGTGAAATGATCGTAGCCCGCACAGATACGCAGTATTTT,CASSEMIVARTDTQYF
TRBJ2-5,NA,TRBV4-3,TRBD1,TGCGCCAGCAGCCAACTCGTGACAGGGAAAGAGACCCAGTACTTC,CASSQLVTGKETQYF
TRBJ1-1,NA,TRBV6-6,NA,TGTGCCAGCAGCCGCGGGGAAACTGAAGCTTTCTTT,CASSRGETEAFF
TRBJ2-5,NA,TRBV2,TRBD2,TGTGCCACCACGGGACTAGCGGGAGGAGAGACCCAGTACTTC,CATTGLAGGETQYF
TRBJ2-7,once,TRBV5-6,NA,TGTGCCAGCAGCGCGGGGTACGAGCAGTACTTC,CASSAGYEQYF
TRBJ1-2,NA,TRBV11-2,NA,TGTGCCAGCAGCATCGGGGGCTATGGCTACACCTTC,CASSIGGYGYTF
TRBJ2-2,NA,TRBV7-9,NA,TGTGCCAGCAGCCCGTTTACCGGGGAGCTGTTTTTT,CASSPFTGELFF
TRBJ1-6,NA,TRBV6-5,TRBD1,TGTGCCACCCGAGTCGGGGGGGACAGATATTCACCCCTCCACTTT,CATRVGGDRYSPLHF
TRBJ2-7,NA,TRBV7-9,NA,TGTGCCAGCAGCTTTCTAGACAGGCCCTACGAGCAGTACTTC,CASSFLDRPYEQYF
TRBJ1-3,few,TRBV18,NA,TGTGCCAGCTCACCACAGACAGGCTCTGGAAACACCATATATTTT,CASSPQTGSGNTIYF
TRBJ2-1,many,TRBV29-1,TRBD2,TGCAGCGTTGGGGGGACTAGCGCATACAATGAGCAGTTCTTC,CSVGGTSAYNEQFF